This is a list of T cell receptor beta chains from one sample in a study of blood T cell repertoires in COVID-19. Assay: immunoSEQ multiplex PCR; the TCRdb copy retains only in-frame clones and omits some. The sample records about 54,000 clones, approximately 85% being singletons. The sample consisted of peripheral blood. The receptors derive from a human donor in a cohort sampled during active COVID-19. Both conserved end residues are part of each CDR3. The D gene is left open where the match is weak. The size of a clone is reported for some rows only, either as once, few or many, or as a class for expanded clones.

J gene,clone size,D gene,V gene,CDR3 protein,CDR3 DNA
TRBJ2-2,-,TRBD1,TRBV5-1,CASSSEPGQGAGELFF,TGCGCCAGCAGCTCCGAACCGGGACAGGGGGCCGGGGAGCTGTTTTTT
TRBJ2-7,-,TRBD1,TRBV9,CASNPMGQAGYEQYF,TGTGCCAGCAACCCTATGGGACAGGCGGGCTACGAGCAGTACTTC
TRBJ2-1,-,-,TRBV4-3,CASSQVFSSYNEQFF,TGCGCCAGCAGCCAAGTCTTCAGCTCCTACAATGAGCAGTTCTTC
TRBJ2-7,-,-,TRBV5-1,CASSPAPAGSSSYEQYF,TGCGCCAGCAGCCCGGCACCTGCCGGGTCCTCCTCCTACGAGCAGTACTTC
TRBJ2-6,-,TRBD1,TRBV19,CASKVLLGTGGAGANVLTF,TGTGCCAGTAAGGTTTTATTGGGGACAGGGGGCGCTGGGGCCAACGTCCTGACTTTC
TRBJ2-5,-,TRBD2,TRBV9,CASSVGSGRTETQYF,TGTGCCAGCAGCGTAGGTAGCGGGAGGACAGAGACCCAGTACTTC
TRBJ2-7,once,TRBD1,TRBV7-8,CASSFPTGQGIYEQYF,TGTGCCAGCAGCTTTCCTACGGGACAGGGCATCTACGAGCAGTACTTC
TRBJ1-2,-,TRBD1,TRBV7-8,CASSLEFLGTGGGYTF,TGTGCCAGCAGCTTAGAATTTCTGGGGACAGGGGGCGGCTACACCTTC
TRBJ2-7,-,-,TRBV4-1,CASSQDLRLYEQYF,TGCGCCAGCAGCCAAGATCTGAGGCTCTACGAGCAGTACTTC
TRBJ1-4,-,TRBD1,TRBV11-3,CASSLETIAGQGDEKLFF,TGTGCCAGCAGCTTAGAGACAATTGCGGGACAGGGGGATGAAAAACTGTTTTTT
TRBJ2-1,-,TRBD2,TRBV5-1,CASSWTTSGSYNEQFF,TGCGCCAGCAGTTGGACGACTAGCGGGAGCTACAATGAGCAGTTCTTC
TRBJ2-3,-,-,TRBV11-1,CASSPARSTDTQYF,TGTGCCAGCAGCCCAGCGCGTAGCACAGATACGCAGTATTTT
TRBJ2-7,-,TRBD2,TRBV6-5,CASTTRGGTHYEQYF,TGTGCCAGCACCACCCGGGGGGGGACTCACTACGAGCAGTACTTC
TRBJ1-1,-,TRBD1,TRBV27,CASRTGGTEAFF,TGTGCCAGCAGAACAGGGGGCACTGAAGCTTTCTTT
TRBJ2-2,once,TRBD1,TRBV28,CASSRTGGIGELFF,TGTGCCAGCAGTAGGACAGGGGGCATCGGGGAGCTGTTTTTT
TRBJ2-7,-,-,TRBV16,CASSQSGGARLANEQYF,TGTGCCAGCAGCCAATCTGGGGGGGCGCGGTTAGCCAACGAGCAGTACTTC
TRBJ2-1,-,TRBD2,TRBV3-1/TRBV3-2,CASSPPSGRGDNEQFF,TGTGCCAGCAGCCCACCAAGCGGGAGGGGGGACAATGAGCAGTTCTTC
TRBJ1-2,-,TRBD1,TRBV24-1,CATSDPGQGGYGYTF,TGTGCCACCAGTGATCCAGGACAGGGAGGATATGGCTACACCTTC
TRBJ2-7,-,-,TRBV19,CASSIRNRAGVSEQYF,TGTGCCAGTAGTATAAGGAACAGGGCAGGGGTGTCGGAGCAGTACTTC
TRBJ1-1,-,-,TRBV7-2,CASSLQGLTEAFF,TGTGCCAGCAGCTTACAGGGCCTCACTGAAGCTTTCTTT
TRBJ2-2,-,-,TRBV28,CASNPGGGKSITGELFF,TGTGCCAGCAACCCTGGTGGCGGGAAAAGTATCACCGGGGAGCTGTTTTTT
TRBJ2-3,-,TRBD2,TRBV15,CATSRDGGRLAELTDTQYF,TGTGCCACCAGCAGAGATGGGGGTAGACTAGCGGAACTCACAGATACGCAGTATTTT
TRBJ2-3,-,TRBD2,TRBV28,CASSSLSGRGWNTDTQYF,TGTGCCAGCAGTTCCCTTAGCGGGAGGGGTTGGAACACAGATACGCAGTATTTT
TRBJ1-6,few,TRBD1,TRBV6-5,CASSRSGQVGSPLHF,TGTGCCAGCAGTCGAAGCGGACAGGTCGGGTCACCCCTCCACTTT
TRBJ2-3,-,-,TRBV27,CASSLTYGTDTQYF,TGTGCCAGCAGTTTAACCTATGGCACAGATACGCAGTATTTT
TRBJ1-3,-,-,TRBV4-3,CASSQDSLTGNTIYF,TGCGCCAGCAGCCAAGATTCACTTACTGGAAACACCATATATTTT
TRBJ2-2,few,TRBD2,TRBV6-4,CASSDSGRDTGELFF,TGTGCCAGCAGTGACTCCGGGAGGGACACCGGGGAGCTGTTTTTT
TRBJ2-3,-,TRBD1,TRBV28,CASNHRGRSDTQYF,TGTGCCAGCAACCACAGGGGGCGGTCAGATACGCAGTATTTT
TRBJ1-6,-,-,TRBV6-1,CASSELWQDPNSPLHF,TGTGCCAGCAGTGAACTGTGGCAGGATCCCAATTCACCCCTCCACTTT
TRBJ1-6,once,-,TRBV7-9,CASSLDPPGGNSPLHF,TGTGCCAGCAGCTTAGACCCCCCGGGGGGAAACTCACCCCTCCACTTT
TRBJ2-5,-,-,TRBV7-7,CASSLGGTGETQYF,TGTGCCAGCAGCTTAGGGGGGACTGGGGAGACCCAGTACTTC
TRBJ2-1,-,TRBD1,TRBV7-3,CASSLTGTGGNEQFF,TGTGCCAGCAGCTTAACAGGGACAGGGGGCAATGAGCAGTTCTTC
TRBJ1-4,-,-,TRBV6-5,CASMYRDESEKLFF,TGTGCCAGCATGTACAGGGATGAGAGTGAAAAACTGTTTTTT
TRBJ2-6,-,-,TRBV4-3,CASSQGQAGANVLTF,TGCGCCAGCAGCCAAGGCCAGGCTGGGGCCAACGTCCTGACTTTC
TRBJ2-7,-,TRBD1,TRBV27,CASSLQRTGGIEQYF,TGTGCCAGCAGTTTACAGCGGACAGGGGGCATCGAGCAGTACTTC
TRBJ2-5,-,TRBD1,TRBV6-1,CASSERRGTETQYF,TGTGCCAGCAGTGAACGCAGGGGGACGGAGACCCAGTACTTC
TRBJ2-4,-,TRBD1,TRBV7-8,CASSLDRGRDIQYF,TGTGCCAGCAGCTTGGACAGGGGGCGAGACATTCAGTACTTC
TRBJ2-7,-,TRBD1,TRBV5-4,CASSLVGGSSYEQYF,TGTGCCAGCAGCTTGGTAGGGGGCAGTTCCTACGAGCAGTACTTC
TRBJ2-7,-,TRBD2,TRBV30,CAWSVRAGPRRLSSSYEQYF,TGTGCCTGGAGTGTACGAGCGGGGCCCAGGCGTCTGTCGAGCTCCTACGAGCAGTACTTC
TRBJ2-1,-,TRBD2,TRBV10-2,CASSERSGSYNEQFF,TGCGCCAGCAGTGAGCGTAGCGGGAGCTACAATGAGCAGTTCTTC
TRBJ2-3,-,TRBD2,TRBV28,CASSLWGLAGGRDATDTQYF,TGTGCCAGCAGTTTATGGGGACTAGCGGGAGGCAGAGACGCGACAGATACGCAGTATTTT
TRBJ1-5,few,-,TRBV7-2,CASSPNLGNQPQHF,TGTGCCAGCAGCCCGAACTTGGGCAATCAGCCCCAGCATTTT
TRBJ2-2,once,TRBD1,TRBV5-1,CASSWGTENTGELFF,TGCGCCAGCAGCTGGGGGACAGAGAACACCGGGGAGCTGTTTTTT
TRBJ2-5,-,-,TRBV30,CAWSWGRETQYF,TGTGCCTGGAGTTGGGGGCGAGAGACCCAGTACTTC
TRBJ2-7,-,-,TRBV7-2,CASSLDRGSSYEQYF,TGTGCCAGCAGCTTAGATAGGGGGAGCTCCTACGAGCAGTACTTC
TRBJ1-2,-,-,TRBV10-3,CAISPGGGANYGYTF,TGTGCCATCAGTCCTGGGGGGGGAGCTAACTATGGCTACACCTTC
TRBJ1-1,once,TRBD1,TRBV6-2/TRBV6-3,CASSYSGTVVWGTEAFF,TGTGCCAGCAGTTACAGTGGGACAGTCGTGTGGGGCACTGAAGCTTTCTTT
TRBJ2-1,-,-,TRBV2,CASSEGPHKFF,TGTGCCAGCAGTGAAGGCCCCCACAAGTTCTTC
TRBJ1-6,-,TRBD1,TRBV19,CASSMGQNNSPLHF,TGTGCCAGTAGCATGGGACAGAATAATTCACCCCTCCACTTT
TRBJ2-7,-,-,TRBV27,CASSPTSRGSYEQYF,TGTGCCAGCAGTCCAACGAGCAGGGGTAGCTACGAGCAGTACTTC
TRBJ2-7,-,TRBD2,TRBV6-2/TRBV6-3,CASSPWSAGVRLEQYF,TGTGCCAGCAGCCCCTGGTCAGCGGGAGTAAGACTCGAGCAGTACTTC
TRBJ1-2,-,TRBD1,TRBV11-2,CASSPLAGTGLNYGYTF,TGTGCCAGCAGCCCCCTCGCCGGGACAGGGCTTAACTATGGCTACACCTTC
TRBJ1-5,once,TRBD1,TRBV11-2,CASSFTGTDSNQPQHF,TGTGCCAGCAGCTTCACCGGGACAGATAGCAATCAGCCCCAGCATTTT